A selection of T cell receptor beta chains follows, all from one sample in a study of OX40 agonist ivuxolimab in advanced cancers. Here immunoSEQ multiplex PCR was the method, and the copy in TCRdb shows in-frame clones only, minus some. Here the sample spans around 84,000 clones, approximately 89% being singletons. The material was CD4+ or CD8+ T cells sorted from blood, obtained in a trial of the OX40 agonist ivuxolimab. These receptors were collected from an adult with an advanced solid tumor such as melanoma, head and neck, liver or kidney cancer. Each CDR3 is given with its conserved first and last residue. A D gene is named only where the DNA matches it firmly. The size field is filled for only some rows; it gives once, few, many or a size class.

J gene: TRBJ2-3
V gene: TRBV9
clone size: .
D gene: .
CDR3 protein: CASSVVGSDTQYF
CDR3 DNA: TGTGCCAGCAGCGTAGTGGGGTCAGATACGCAGTATTTT

J gene: TRBJ2-1
V gene: TRBV5-1
clone size: .
D gene: .
CDR3 protein: CASSVTGDNEQFF
CDR3 DNA: TGCGCCAGCAGCGTGACAGGCGACAATGAGCAGTTCTTC

J gene: TRBJ2-5
V gene: TRBV19
clone size: .
D gene: .
CDR3 protein: CASSMNGGGAGKTQYF
CDR3 DNA: TGTGCCAGTAGTATGAACGGCGGGGGCGCGGGTAAGACCCAGTACTTC

J gene: TRBJ1-1
V gene: TRBV9
clone size: .
D gene: .
CDR3 protein: CASSPRGGVNTEAFF
CDR3 DNA: TGTGCCAGCAGCCCTCGAGGGGGGGTGAACACTGAAGCTTTCTTT

J gene: TRBJ2-7
V gene: TRBV5-6
clone size: .
D gene: .
CDR3 protein: CASSSRTASYGDEQYF
CDR3 DNA: TGTGCCAGCAGCTCCCGGACAGCGTCGTACGGGGACGAGCAGTACTTC

J gene: TRBJ2-1
V gene: TRBV29-1
clone size: .
D gene: .
CDR3 protein: CSVASTVGQFF
CDR3 DNA: TGCAGCGTGGCCAGCACTGTTGGGCAGTTCTTC

J gene: TRBJ1-1
V gene: TRBV6-1
clone size: .
D gene: .
CDR3 protein: CASSGMALISEAFF
CDR3 DNA: TGTGCCAGCAGTGGGATGGCGCTGATCTCTGAAGCTTTCTTT

J gene: TRBJ1-6
V gene: TRBV30
clone size: few
D gene: .
CDR3 protein: CAWSVESQGVRHSPLHF
CDR3 DNA: TGTGCCTGGAGTGTAGAGTCCCAGGGAGTTCGTCATTCACCCCTCCACTTT

J gene: TRBJ2-3
V gene: TRBV5-4
clone size: .
D gene: TRBD2
CDR3 protein: CASSRGLPPTDTQYF
CDR3 DNA: TGTGCCAGCAGCCGGGGACTACCCCCAACAGATACGCAGTATTTT

J gene: TRBJ1-6
V gene: TRBV6-5
clone size: .
D gene: TRBD1
CDR3 protein: CASSYGQGSPLHF
CDR3 DNA: TGTGCCAGCAGTTACGGACAGGGATCACCCCTCCACTTT

J gene: TRBJ2-7
V gene: TRBV5-1
clone size: .
D gene: .
CDR3 protein: CASSLDISLYEQYF
CDR3 DNA: TGCGCCAGCAGCTTAGACATATCCCTCTACGAGCAGTACTTC

J gene: TRBJ1-1
V gene: TRBV30
clone size: .
D gene: TRBD1
CDR3 protein: CAWGTGRLKAFF
CDR3 DNA: TGTGCCTGGGGGACAGGGCGGTTGAAAGCTTTCTTT

J gene: TRBJ1-2
V gene: TRBV5-6
clone size: .
D gene: .
CDR3 protein: CASSLVVANYGYTF
CDR3 DNA: TGTGCCAGCAGCTTGGTTGTAGCTAACTATGGCTACACCTTC

J gene: TRBJ2-1
V gene: TRBV19
clone size: .
D gene: .
CDR3 protein: CASSIDPGSSYNEQFF
CDR3 DNA: TGTGCCAGTAGTATAGATCCAGGGAGCTCCTACAATGAGCAGTTCTTC

J gene: TRBJ1-1
V gene: TRBV5-5
clone size: few
D gene: TRBD1
CDR3 protein: CASRSSQGVMINTEAFF
CDR3 DNA: TGTGCCAGCAGAAGTTCCCAGGGGGTCATGATTAACACTGAAGCTTTCTTT

J gene: TRBJ1-1
V gene: TRBV19
clone size: .
D gene: .
CDR3 protein: CASSARGGTEAFF
CDR3 DNA: TGTGCCAGTAGTGCCAGGGGTGGGACTGAAGCTTTCTTT

J gene: TRBJ1-4
V gene: TRBV19
clone size: .
D gene: .
CDR3 protein: CASSMPSRTVLRNEKLFF
CDR3 DNA: TGTGCCAGTAGTATGCCCTCCCGGACAGTCCTAAGGAATGAAAAACTGTTTTTT

J gene: TRBJ2-3
V gene: TRBV29-1
clone size: .
D gene: .
CDR3 protein: CSVERITDTQYF
CDR3 DNA: TGCAGCGTTGAGCGTATCACAGATACGCAGTATTTT

J gene: TRBJ1-1
V gene: TRBV20-1
clone size: few
D gene: .
CDR3 protein: CSARDKIEAFF
CDR3 DNA: TGCAGTGCTAGAGATAAGATCGAAGCTTTCTTT

J gene: TRBJ2-2
V gene: TRBV18
clone size: once
D gene: .
CDR3 protein: CASSPANTGELFF
CDR3 DNA: TGTGCCAGCTCACCAGCTAACACCGGGGAGCTGTTTTTT

J gene: TRBJ1-2
V gene: TRBV30
clone size: .
D gene: TRBD1
CDR3 protein: CAWNPPGTGVSYGYTF
CDR3 DNA: TGTGCCTGGAATCCTCCCGGGACAGGGGTTAGCTATGGCTACACCTTC

J gene: TRBJ2-7
V gene: TRBV19
clone size: .
D gene: .
CDR3 protein: CASSIGRAYEQYF
CDR3 DNA: TGTGCCAGTAGTATTGGCAGGGCCTACGAGCAGTACTTC

J gene: TRBJ1-2
V gene: TRBV30
clone size: .
D gene: TRBD1
CDR3 protein: CAWEDRGLKGYTF
CDR3 DNA: TGTGCCTGGGAGGACAGGGGGCTTAAGGGCTACACCTTC

J gene: TRBJ1-1
V gene: TRBV2
clone size: .
D gene: .
CDR3 protein: CASQKTFLNTEAFF
CDR3 DNA: TGTGCCAGCCAGAAGACATTCCTGAACACTGAAGCTTTCTTT

J gene: TRBJ2-1
V gene: TRBV5-1
clone size: .
D gene: .
CDR3 protein: CASSRNLGATYNEQFF
CDR3 DNA: TGCGCCAGCAGTCGAAACTTAGGGGCGACGTACAATGAGCAGTTCTTC

J gene: TRBJ2-1
V gene: TRBV7-9
clone size: once
D gene: .
CDR3 protein: CASSSYHSYNEQFF
CDR3 DNA: TGTGCCAGCAGCTCCTATCACTCCTACAATGAGCAGTTCTTC

J gene: TRBJ1-6
V gene: TRBV19
clone size: .
D gene: TRBD1
CDR3 protein: CATGQGNSPLHF
CDR3 DNA: TGTGCCACTGGACAGGGCAATTCACCCCTCCACTTT

J gene: TRBJ2-2
V gene: TRBV14
clone size: .
D gene: .
CDR3 protein: CASSPYGTGELFF
CDR3 DNA: TGTGCCAGCAGCCCGTACGGGACCGGGGAGCTGTTTTTT

J gene: TRBJ2-7
V gene: TRBV10-3
clone size: .
D gene: TRBD2
CDR3 protein: CAISGGTSGGYEQYF
CDR3 DNA: TGTGCCATCAGTGGAGGGACTAGCGGGGGTTACGAGCAGTACTTC

J gene: TRBJ2-7
V gene: TRBV5-4
clone size: .
D gene: .
CDR3 protein: CAFWNALRGYEQYF
CDR3 DNA: TGTGCTTTCTGGAACGCCTTAAGGGGCTACGAGCAGTACTTC

J gene: TRBJ2-7
V gene: TRBV6-1
clone size: .
D gene: TRBD1
CDR3 protein: CASRQGDRGFNEQYF
CDR3 DNA: TGTGCCAGCAGGCAGGGAGACAGGGGTTTCAACGAGCAGTACTTC

J gene: TRBJ2-5
V gene: TRBV27
clone size: .
D gene: .
CDR3 protein: CASSPYGGQETQYF
CDR3 DNA: TGTGCCAGCAGCCCCTATGGGGGTCAAGAGACCCAGTACTTC

J gene: TRBJ1-1
V gene: TRBV23-1
clone size: once
D gene: TRBD1
CDR3 protein: CASRRTGVSPEAFF
CDR3 DNA: TGCGCCAGCAGACGGACAGGGGTATCTCCTGAAGCTTTCTTT

J gene: TRBJ1-1
V gene: TRBV5-1
clone size: .
D gene: .
CDR3 protein: CASRLGPGGPEAFF
CDR3 DNA: TGCGCCAGCAGACTTGGCCCTGGAGGACCTGAAGCTTTCTTT

J gene: TRBJ1-2
V gene: TRBV7-2
clone size: .
D gene: TRBD1
CDR3 protein: CASSLTGTGGFLYGYTF
CDR3 DNA: TGTGCCAGCAGCTTAACCGGGACAGGGGGCTTCCTCTATGGCTACACCTTC

J gene: TRBJ2-1
V gene: TRBV9
clone size: .
D gene: .
CDR3 protein: CASSVSLTGGLAGRDNEQFF
CDR3 DNA: TGTGCCAGCAGCGTATCTCTGACAGGGGGGTTAGCGGGACGTGACAATGAGCAGTTCTTC

J gene: TRBJ1-2
V gene: TRBV6-1
clone size: .
D gene: .
CDR3 protein: CASSEPTRRTGWYYGYTF
CDR3 DNA: TGTGCCAGCAGTGAACCGACAAGACGAACGGGATGGTACTATGGCTACACCTTC